This is a list of T cell receptor beta chains from one sample in a study of blood T cell repertoires in COVID-19. Method: immunoSEQ multiplex PCR; TCRdb's copy keeps in-frame clones and lacks some. Among about 86,000 clones, roughly 84% were seen once, and the ten largest hold roughly a third. The specimen sequenced was peripheral blood. These receptor sequences come from a woman older than 75 with active or convalescent COVID-19. The CDR3 runs from the conserved cysteine through the conserved F or W. D genes are given only for firm matches. A clone size is listed for some rows: how often the clone was seen (once, few, many), or a class if it is expanded.

J gene	clone size	D gene	V gene	CDR3 DNA	CDR3 protein
TRBJ2-7	-	-	TRBV10-2	TGCGCCAGCAGTGGGTCCGTGACAAACTACGAGCAGTACTTC	CASSGSVTNYEQYF
TRBJ1-6	-	-	TRBV2	TGTGCCAGCAACTACTATGCACCGGATTCACCCCTCCACTTT	CASNYYAPDSPLHF
TRBJ2-7	-	-	TRBV14	TGTGCCAGCAGCCGAGATCTCTACGAGCAGTACTTC	CASSRDLYEQYF
TRBJ2-1	-	-	TRBV21-1	TGTGCCAGCAGCAAAGGGCCCCTCCATGAGCAGTTCTTC	CASSKGPLHEQFF
TRBJ2-6	-	-	TRBV10-3	TGTGCCATCAGTAATACAGGGCCGACTGGGGCCAACGTCCTGACTTTC	CAISNTGPTGANVLTF
TRBJ1-1	-	-	TRBV5-6	TGTGCCAGCAGTATACTGAACTATGAAGCTTTCTTT	CASSILNYEAFF
TRBJ2-1	-	TRBD2	TRBV6-1	TGTGCCAGCAGTGAAGCGGCCCCCTGGCTAGCGGCCTCCTACAATGAGCAGTTCTTC	CASSEAAPWLAASYNEQFF
TRBJ1-4	-	-	TRBV27	TGTGCCAGCAGTTTGCCAGGCCCGGGGGGGAAACTGTTTTTT	CASSLPGPGGKLFF
TRBJ1-1	-	-	TRBV19	TGTGCCAGTAGTACTAGGCAGAAGAACACTGAAGCTTTCTTT	CASSTRQKNTEAFF
TRBJ1-4	-	-	TRBV2	TGTGCCACCGAAGGGAGTGCCAAACTGTTTTTT	CATEGSAKLFF
TRBJ2-7	-	-	TRBV11-1	TGTGCCAGCAGCTTAAGTCTAGCCTACGAGCAGTACTTC	CASSLSLAYEQYF
TRBJ1-2	-	TRBD1	TRBV4-1	TGCGCCAGCAGCCAAGATTTGACAGGGGCGACGAACTACTATGGCTACACCTTC	CASSQDLTGATNYYGYTF
TRBJ1-2	-	-	TRBV5-6	TGTGCCAGCAGCTCTATATACAGGGCCACCTATGGCTACACCTTC	CASSSIYRATYGYTF
TRBJ2-7	large	TRBD2	TRBV20-1	TGCAGTGCTAGTAGCGGGAGGAAGAGAAACTTC	CSASSGRKRNF
TRBJ2-5	-	TRBD1	TRBV15	TGTGCCACCAGCAGAGATATGGGACAGCAAGAGACCCAGTACTTC	CATSRDMGQQETQYF
TRBJ2-2	-	TRBD2	TRBV5-1	TGCGCCAGCGCGGGAGGGGCCATGAACACCGGGGAGCTGTTTTTT	CASAGGAMNTGELFF
TRBJ2-7	few	TRBD2	TRBV5-1	TGCGCCAGCAGCTTATTACTAGCGGGAGGGCCCGAGCAGTACTTC	CASSLLLAGGPEQYF
TRBJ1-2	-	-	TRBV7-9	TGTGCCAGCAGCTTATGGGGAGACTATGGCTACACCTTC	CASSLWGDYGYTF
TRBJ1-1	-	-	TRBV6-5	TGTGCCAGCAGTCAGGGTATTATTACTGAAGCTTTCTTT	CASSQGIITEAFF
TRBJ2-4	-	-	TRBV5-8	TGTGCCAGCAGTTTTAAGATTCCGGGTCCTATTTACTTC	CASSFKIPGPIYF
TRBJ2-1	-	TRBD2	TRBV7-9	TGTGCCAGCCTAGGGAGGGCTGGCGGTGAGCAGTTCTTC	CASLGRAGGEQFF
TRBJ2-1	-	-	TRBV12-5	TGTGCTAGTGGTTTGGTAGTAGGGGGCTCCTACAATGAGCAGTTCTTC	CASGLVVGGSYNEQFF
TRBJ2-7	-	-	TRBV5-6	TGTGCCAGCACTCGCGGCAGGGGCGAGCAGTACTTC	CASTRGRGEQYF
TRBJ1-6	-	TRBD1	TRBV2	TGTGCCAGCAGTGATCAGGGGGCGAATTCACCCCTCCACTTT	CASSDQGANSPLHF
TRBJ2-3	-	-	TRBV5-1	TGCGCCAGCAGCTTGGATTCCCCGTCCACAGATACGCAGTATTTT	CASSLDSPSTDTQYF
TRBJ1-5	-	-	TRBV19	TGTGCCAGTAAATCCGCCGGCGGGGGTGGGCCCCAGCATTTT	CASKSAGGGGPQHF
TRBJ2-2	-	TRBD1	TRBV19	TGTGCCAGTAGTGCGGCAGGACAGGGGGCCGGGGAGCTGTTTTTT	CASSAAGQGAGELFF
TRBJ2-3	few	TRBD2	TRBV18	TGTGCCAGCCGGACTAGCGGACGCACAGATACGCAGTATTTT	CASRTSGRTDTQYF
TRBJ2-1	-	TRBD2	TRBV29-1	TGCAGCGTTAGGAGCGGGGGGTGGGGGGAGCAGTTCTTC	CSVRSGGWGEQFF
TRBJ2-5	-	-	TRBV5-6	TGTGCCAGCAGCTTCTGGCAGTTAAAAGAGACCCAGTACTTC	CASSFWQLKETQYF
TRBJ1-2	-	-	TRBV10-3	TGTGCCATCAGTGAAGTCCAGGGAGGCTACACCTTC	CAISEVQGGYTF
TRBJ2-2	-	TRBD1	TRBV2	TGTGCCAGCAGCGGCAGGGGGCAGGCGAACACCGGGGAGCTGTTTTTT	CASSGRGQANTGELFF
TRBJ2-7	-	-	TRBV9	TGTGCCAGCAGCGCCCACTACGAGCAGTACTTC	CASSAHYEQYF
TRBJ2-1	-	-	TRBV5-4	TGTGCCAGCAGCTTGGGACTATCCGGCAATGAGCAGTTCTTC	CASSLGLSGNEQFF
TRBJ2-1	-	-	TRBV19	TGTGCCAGTAGGATCGGACGGCAGGGAATGGATGAGCAGTTCTTC	CASRIGRQGMDEQFF